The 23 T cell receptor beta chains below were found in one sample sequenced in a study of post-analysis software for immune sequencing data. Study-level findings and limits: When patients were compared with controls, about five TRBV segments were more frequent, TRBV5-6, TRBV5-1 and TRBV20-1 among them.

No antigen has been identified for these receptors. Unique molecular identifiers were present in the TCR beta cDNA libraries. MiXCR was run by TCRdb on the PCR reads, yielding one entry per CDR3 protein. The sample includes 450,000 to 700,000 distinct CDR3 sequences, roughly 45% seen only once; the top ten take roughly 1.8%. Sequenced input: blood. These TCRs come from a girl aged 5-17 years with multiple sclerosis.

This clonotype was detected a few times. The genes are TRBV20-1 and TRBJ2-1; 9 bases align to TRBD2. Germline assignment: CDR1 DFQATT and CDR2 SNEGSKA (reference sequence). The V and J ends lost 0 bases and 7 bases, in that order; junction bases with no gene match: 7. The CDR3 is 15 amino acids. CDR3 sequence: CSARDPGTSRNEQFF. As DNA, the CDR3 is TGCAGTGCTAGAGATCCCGGGACTAGCAGGAATGAGCAGTTCTTC.

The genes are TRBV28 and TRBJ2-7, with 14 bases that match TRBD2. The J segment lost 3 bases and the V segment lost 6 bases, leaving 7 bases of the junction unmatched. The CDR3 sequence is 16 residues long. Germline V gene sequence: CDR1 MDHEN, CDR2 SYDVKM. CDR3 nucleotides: TGTGCCAGCAGGTTGACCGGGACTAGCGGGGGCTACGAGCAGTACTTC. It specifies CASRLTGTSGGYEQYF.

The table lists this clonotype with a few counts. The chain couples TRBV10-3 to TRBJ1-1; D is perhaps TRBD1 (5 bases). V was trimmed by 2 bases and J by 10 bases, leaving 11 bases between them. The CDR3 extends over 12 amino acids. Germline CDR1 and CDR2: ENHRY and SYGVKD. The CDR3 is CAISEGSGGAFF. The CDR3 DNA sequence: TGTGCCATCAGTGAGGGGAGTGGGGGAGCTTTCTTT.

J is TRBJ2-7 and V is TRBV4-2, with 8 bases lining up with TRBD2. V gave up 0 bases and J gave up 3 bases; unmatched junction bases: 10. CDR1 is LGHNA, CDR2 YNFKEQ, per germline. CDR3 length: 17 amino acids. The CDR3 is CASSQDLRAGEGYEQYF. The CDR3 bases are TGTGCCAGCAGCCAAGATCTACGAGCGGGAGAGGGCTACGAGCAGTACTTC.

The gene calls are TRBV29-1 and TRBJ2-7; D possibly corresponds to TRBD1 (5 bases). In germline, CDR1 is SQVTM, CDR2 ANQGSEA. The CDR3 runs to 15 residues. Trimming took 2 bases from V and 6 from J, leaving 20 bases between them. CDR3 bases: TGCAGCGTTGAAAAGGGCGACATTACCCAGGGCGAGCAGTACTTC. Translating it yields CSVEKGDITQGEQYF.

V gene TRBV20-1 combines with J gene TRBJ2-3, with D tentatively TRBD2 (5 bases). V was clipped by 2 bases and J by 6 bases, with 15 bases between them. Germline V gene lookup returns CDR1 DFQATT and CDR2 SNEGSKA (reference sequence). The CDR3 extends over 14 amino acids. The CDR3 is CSARSPSNPDTQYF. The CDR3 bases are TGCAGTGCTAGATCCCCTAGCAATCCGGATACGCAGTATTTT.

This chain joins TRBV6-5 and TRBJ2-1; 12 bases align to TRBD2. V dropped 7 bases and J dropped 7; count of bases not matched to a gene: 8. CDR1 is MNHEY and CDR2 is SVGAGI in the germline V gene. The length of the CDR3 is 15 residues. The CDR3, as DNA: TGTGCCAGCACCCCGACTAGCGGGGGTCGGAATGAGCAGTTCTTC. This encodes CASTPTSGGRNEQFF.

The CDR3 DNA follows: TGCGCCAGTGGCGAAGGGCTCCCTAATCAGCCCCAGCATTTT. As protein: CASGEGLPNQPQHF. The chain uses TRBV5-1 and TRBJ1-5; D ambiguous. V was cut by 8 bases and J by 4 bases, with 16 bases left in between. The V gene's germline CDR1 is SGHRS and CDR2 YFSETQ. This CDR3 comprises 14 residues.

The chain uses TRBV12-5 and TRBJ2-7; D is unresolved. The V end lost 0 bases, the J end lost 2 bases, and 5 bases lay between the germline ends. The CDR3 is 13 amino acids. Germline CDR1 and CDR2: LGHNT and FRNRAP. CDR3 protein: CASGLVPTYEQYF. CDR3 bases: TGTGCTAGTGGTTTGGTGCCCACCTACGAGCAGTACTTC. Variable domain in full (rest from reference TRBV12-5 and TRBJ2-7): DARVTQTPRHKVTEMGQEVTMRCQPILGHNTVFWYRQTMMQGLELLAYFRNRAPLDDSGMPKDRFSAEMPDATLATLKIQPSEPRDSAVYFCASGLVPTYEQYFGPGTRLTVT.

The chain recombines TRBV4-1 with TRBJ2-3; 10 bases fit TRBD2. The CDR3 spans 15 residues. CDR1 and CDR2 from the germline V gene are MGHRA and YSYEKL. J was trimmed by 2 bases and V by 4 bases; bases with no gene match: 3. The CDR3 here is CASSRLAGNTDTQYF. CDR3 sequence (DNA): TGCGCCAGCAGCCGACTAGCGGGTAACACAGATACGCAGTATTTT.

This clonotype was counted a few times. In DNA form, the CDR3 reads TGTGCCAGCAGCCTAAGGCGGGAACAGCCCCAGCATTTT. Its protein product is CASSLRREQPQHF. This sequence joins TRBV7-2 and TRBJ1-5; D not certain. The length of the CDR3 is 13 residues. V lost 5 bases to trimming and J lost 7 bases, with 12 bases between them. Germline V gene lookup returns CDR1 SGHTA and CDR2 FQGNSA.

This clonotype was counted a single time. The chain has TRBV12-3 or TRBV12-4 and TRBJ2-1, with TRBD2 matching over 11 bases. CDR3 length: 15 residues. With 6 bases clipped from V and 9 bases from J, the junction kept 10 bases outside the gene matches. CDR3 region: CASSPRLAGGGEQFF. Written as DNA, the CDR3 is TGTGCCAGCAGCCCAAGGCTAGCGGGGGGAGGTGAGCAGTTCTTC.

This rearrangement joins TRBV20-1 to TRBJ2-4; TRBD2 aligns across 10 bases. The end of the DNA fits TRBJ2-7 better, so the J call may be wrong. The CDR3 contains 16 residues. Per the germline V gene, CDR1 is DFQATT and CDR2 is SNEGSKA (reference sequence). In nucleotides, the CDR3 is TGCAGTGCTAGGGGAAGAAGCGGGGGGGCCCCATACGAGCAGTACTTC. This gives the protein CSARGRSGGAPYEQYF.

CDR3 bases: TGTGCCAGCAGCTCAAACTCCGGGACTTCCTCTGACAATGAGCAGTTCTTC. Protein sequence: CASSSNSGTSSDNEQFF. The chain combines TRBV7-3 with TRBJ2-1; a possible D gene is TRBD2 (6 bases). The germline V gene encodes CDR1 SGHTA and CDR2 FQGTGA. V lost 4 bases to trimming and J lost 5 bases, with 21 bases between them. This CDR3 contains 17 residues.

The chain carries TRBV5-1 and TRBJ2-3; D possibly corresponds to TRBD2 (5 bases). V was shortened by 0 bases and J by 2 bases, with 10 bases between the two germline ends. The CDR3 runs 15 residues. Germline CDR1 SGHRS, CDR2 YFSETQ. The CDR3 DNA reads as TGCGCCAGCAGCTTGGTATCCGGGATCACAGATACGCAGTATTTT. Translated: CASSLVSGITDTQYF.

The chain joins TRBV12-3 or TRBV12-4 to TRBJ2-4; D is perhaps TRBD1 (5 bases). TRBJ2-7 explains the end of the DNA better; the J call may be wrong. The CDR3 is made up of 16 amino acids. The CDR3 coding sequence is TGTGCCAGCAGCCCGACAGAGCCCGATAGACCCTACGAGCAGTACTTC. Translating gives CASSPTEPDRPYEQYF.

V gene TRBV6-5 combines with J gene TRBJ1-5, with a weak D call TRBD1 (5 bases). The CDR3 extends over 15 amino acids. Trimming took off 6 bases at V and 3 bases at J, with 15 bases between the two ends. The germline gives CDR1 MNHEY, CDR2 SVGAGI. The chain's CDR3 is CASRPRGLANQPQHF. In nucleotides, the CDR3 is TGTGCCAGCAGACCTAGGGGCTTGGCCAATCAGCCCCAGCATTTT.

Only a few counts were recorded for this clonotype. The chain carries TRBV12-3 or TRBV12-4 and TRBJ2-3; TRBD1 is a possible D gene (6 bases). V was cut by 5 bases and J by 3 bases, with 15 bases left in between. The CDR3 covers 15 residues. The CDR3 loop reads CASSLHRDRTDTQYF. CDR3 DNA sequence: TGTGCCAGCAGTCTGCACAGGGATAGGACAGATACGCAGTATTTT.

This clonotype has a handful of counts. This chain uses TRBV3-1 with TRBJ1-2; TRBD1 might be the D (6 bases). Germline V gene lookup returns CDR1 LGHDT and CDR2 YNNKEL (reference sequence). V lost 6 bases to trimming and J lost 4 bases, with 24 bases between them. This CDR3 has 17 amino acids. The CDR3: CASSPIFTRTDIYGYTF. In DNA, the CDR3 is TGTGCCAGCAGTCCTATTTTTACCCGGACAGATATCTATGGCTACACCTTC.

The CDR3 nucleotides are TGCAGCGTTGAACGGAATAGCCTTAGCACAGATACGCAGTATTTT. Translated, it gives CSVERNSLSTDTQYF. The chain recombines TRBV29-1 with TRBJ2-3, with unresolved D. V was pared by 2 bases and J by 0 bases, with 12 bases between. CDR1 is SQVTM and CDR2 is ANQGSEA in the germline V gene. CDR3 size: 15 residues.

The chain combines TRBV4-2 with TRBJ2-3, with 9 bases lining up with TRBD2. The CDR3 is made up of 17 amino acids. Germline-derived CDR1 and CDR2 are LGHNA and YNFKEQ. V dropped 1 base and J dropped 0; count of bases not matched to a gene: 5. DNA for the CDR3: TGTGCCAGCAGCCAAGGACCTAGCGGGGCTAGCACAGATACGCAGTATTTT. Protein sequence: CASSQGPSGASTDTQYF.

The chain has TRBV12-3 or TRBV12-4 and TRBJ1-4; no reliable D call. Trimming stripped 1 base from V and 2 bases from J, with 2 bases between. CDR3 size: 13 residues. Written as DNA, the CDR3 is TGTGCCAGCAGTTTAGGGACTAATGAAAAACTGTTTTTT. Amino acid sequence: CASSLGTNEKLFF.

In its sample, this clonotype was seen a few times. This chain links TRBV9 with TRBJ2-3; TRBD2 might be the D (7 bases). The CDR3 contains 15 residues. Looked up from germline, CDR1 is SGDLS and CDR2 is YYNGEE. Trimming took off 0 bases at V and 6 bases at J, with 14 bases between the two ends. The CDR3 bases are TGTGCCAGCAGCGTAGGGGCCAAGGGGGGGGATACGCAGTATTTT. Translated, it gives CASSVGAKGGDTQYF. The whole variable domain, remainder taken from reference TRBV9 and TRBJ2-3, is DSGVTQTPKHLITATGQRVTLRCSPRSGDLSVYWYQQSLDQGLQFLIQYYNGEERAKGNILERFSAQQFPDLHSELNLSSLELGDSALYFCASSVGAKGGDTQYFGPGTRLTVL.